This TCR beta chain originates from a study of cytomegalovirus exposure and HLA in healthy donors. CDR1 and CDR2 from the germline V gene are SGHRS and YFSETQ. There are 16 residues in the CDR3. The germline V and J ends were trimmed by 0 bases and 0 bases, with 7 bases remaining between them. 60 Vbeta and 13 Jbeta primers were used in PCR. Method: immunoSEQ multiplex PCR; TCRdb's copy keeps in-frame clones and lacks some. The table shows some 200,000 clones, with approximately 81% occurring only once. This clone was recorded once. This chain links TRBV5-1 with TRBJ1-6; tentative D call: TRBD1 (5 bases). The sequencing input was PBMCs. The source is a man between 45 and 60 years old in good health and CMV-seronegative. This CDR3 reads CASSLAGLSYNSPLHF. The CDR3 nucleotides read TGCGCCAGCAGCTTGGCAGGGCTCTCCTATAATTCACCCCTCCACTTT.